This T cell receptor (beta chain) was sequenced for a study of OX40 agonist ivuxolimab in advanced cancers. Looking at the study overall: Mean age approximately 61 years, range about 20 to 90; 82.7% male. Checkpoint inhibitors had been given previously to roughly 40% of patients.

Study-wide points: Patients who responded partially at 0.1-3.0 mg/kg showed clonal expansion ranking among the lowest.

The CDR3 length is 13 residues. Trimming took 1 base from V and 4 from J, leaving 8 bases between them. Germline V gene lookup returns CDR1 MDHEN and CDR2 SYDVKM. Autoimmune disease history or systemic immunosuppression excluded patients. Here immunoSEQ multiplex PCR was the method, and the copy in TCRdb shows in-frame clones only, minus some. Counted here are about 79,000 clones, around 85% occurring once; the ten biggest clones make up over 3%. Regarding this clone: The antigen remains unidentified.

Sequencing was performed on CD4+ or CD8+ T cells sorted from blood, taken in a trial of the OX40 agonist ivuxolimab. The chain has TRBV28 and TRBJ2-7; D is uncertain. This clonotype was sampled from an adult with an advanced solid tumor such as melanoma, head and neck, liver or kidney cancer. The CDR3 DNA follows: TGTGCCAGCAGTTTATCTCTCGCTTACGAGCAGTACTTC. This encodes CASSLSLAYEQYF.